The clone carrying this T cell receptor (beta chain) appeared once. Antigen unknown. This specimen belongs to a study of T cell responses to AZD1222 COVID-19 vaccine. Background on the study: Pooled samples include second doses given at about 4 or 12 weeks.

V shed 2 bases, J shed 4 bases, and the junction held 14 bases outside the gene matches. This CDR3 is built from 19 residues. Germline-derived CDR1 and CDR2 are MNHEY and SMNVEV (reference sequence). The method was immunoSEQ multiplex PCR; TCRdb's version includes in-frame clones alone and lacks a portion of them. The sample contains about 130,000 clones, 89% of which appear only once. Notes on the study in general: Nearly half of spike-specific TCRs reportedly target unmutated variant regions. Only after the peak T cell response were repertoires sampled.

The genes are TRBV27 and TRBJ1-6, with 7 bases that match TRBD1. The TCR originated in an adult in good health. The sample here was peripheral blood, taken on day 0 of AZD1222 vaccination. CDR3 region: CASSLGVPNRQGYNSPLHF. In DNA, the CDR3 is TGTGCCAGCAGTTTAGGAGTCCCCAACCGACAGGGTTATAATTCACCCCTCCACTTT.